These T cell receptor beta chains were read from a single sample in a study of blood T cell repertoires in COVID-19. The assay was immunoSEQ multiplex PCR, and TCRdb's table has in-frame clones only and misses some. The sample lists around 200,000 clones; roughly nine tenths were seen once. Input material: peripheral blood. The receptor source for this set is a man aged 40-55 years with active or convalescent COVID-19. CDR3s include the opening cysteine and the closing phenylalanine or tryptophan. A D gene is named only where the DNA matches it firmly. Rows give clone size only sometimes, using once, few, many, or a class for an expanded clone.

j_call: TRBJ2-5
d_call: TRBD1
clone_size: .
v_call: TRBV12-5
cdr3_aa: CASGPRRTGPIQETQYF
cdr3_nt: TGTGCTAGTGGCCCTCGCCGGACAGGGCCAATACAAGAGACCCAGTACTTC

j_call: TRBJ2-5
d_call: .
clone_size: .
v_call: TRBV6-1
cdr3_aa: CASSERAALSGDQYF
cdr3_nt: TGTGCCAGCAGTGAGCGGGCAGCCCTTTCGGGGGACCAGTACTTC

j_call: TRBJ1-2
d_call: .
clone_size: .
v_call: TRBV6-5
cdr3_aa: CASSPPGGLSYGYTF
cdr3_nt: TGTGCCAGCAGTCCCCCGGGGGGCCTGAGCTATGGCTACACCTTC

j_call: TRBJ1-2
d_call: TRBD1
clone_size: .
v_call: TRBV6-5
cdr3_aa: CATKGGQPPYGYTF
cdr3_nt: TGTGCCACCAAAGGGGGACAGCCACCTTATGGCTACACCTTC

j_call: TRBJ2-7
d_call: .
clone_size: .
v_call: TRBV12-5
cdr3_aa: CASGLASSGSYEQYF
cdr3_nt: TGTGCTAGTGGTTTGGCGTCCTCAGGGTCGTACGAGCAGTACTTC

j_call: TRBJ1-2
d_call: TRBD1
clone_size: .
v_call: TRBV27
cdr3_aa: CASSLGTGVTGYTF
cdr3_nt: TGTGCCAGCAGTTTAGGGACAGGGGTGACTGGCTACACCTTC

j_call: TRBJ1-2
d_call: .
clone_size: .
v_call: TRBV28
cdr3_aa: CASSSTGTGAYGYTF
cdr3_nt: TGTGCCAGCAGTTCCACCGGGACGGGAGCTTATGGCTACACCTTC

j_call: TRBJ1-3
d_call: TRBD1
clone_size: few
v_call: TRBV3-1/TRBV3-2
cdr3_aa: CASSQVPGQGSAGNTIYF
cdr3_nt: TGTGCCAGCAGCCAAGTCCCGGGACAGGGATCTGCTGGAAACACCATATATTTT

j_call: TRBJ1-4
d_call: .
clone_size: .
v_call: TRBV7-8
cdr3_aa: CASSRDGLREKLFF
cdr3_nt: TGTGCCAGCAGCAGGGACGGACTAAGGGAAAAACTGTTTTTT

j_call: TRBJ1-2
d_call: .
clone_size: .
v_call: TRBV5-4
cdr3_aa: CASSSVYGYTF
cdr3_nt: TGTGCCAGCAGCTCGGTCTATGGCTACACCTTC

j_call: TRBJ2-1
d_call: .
clone_size: .
v_call: TRBV11-1
cdr3_aa: CASSRISWGAEQFF
cdr3_nt: TGTGCCAGCAGCCGGATCTCGTGGGGAGCTGAGCAGTTCTTC

j_call: TRBJ2-1
d_call: .
clone_size: .
v_call: TRBV4-1
cdr3_aa: CASSQDRIYNEQFF
cdr3_nt: TGCGCCAGCAGCCAAGATAGAATTTACAATGAGCAGTTCTTC

j_call: TRBJ2-7
d_call: .
clone_size: .
v_call: TRBV28
cdr3_aa: CASTSGTPTYEQYF
cdr3_nt: TGTGCCAGCACCTCCGGGACTCCCACCTACGAGCAGTACTTC

j_call: TRBJ2-7
d_call: TRBD1
clone_size: once
v_call: TRBV19
cdr3_aa: CASSRDRAYEQYF
cdr3_nt: TGTGCCAGTAGCCGGGACAGGGCCTACGAGCAGTACTTC

j_call: TRBJ2-7
d_call: TRBD2
clone_size: .
v_call: TRBV14
cdr3_aa: CASSQGMGLVIQNYEQYF
cdr3_nt: TGTGCCAGCAGCCAAGGGATGGGACTAGTTATCCAGAACTACGAGCAGTACTTC

j_call: TRBJ2-3
d_call: TRBD1
clone_size: .
v_call: TRBV19
cdr3_aa: CASSIRGRTDTQYF
cdr3_nt: TGTGCCAGTAGTATCAGGGGGCGCACAGATACGCAGTATTTT

j_call: TRBJ1-2
d_call: .
clone_size: few
v_call: TRBV3-1/TRBV3-2
cdr3_aa: CASSQRQGISGYTF
cdr3_nt: TGTGCCAGCAGCCAAAGGCAGGGGATTAGTGGCTACACCTTC

j_call: TRBJ1-5
d_call: .
clone_size: .
v_call: TRBV4-2
cdr3_aa: CASSQDYNQPQHF
cdr3_nt: TGTGCCAGCAGCCAAGACTACAATCAGCCCCAGCATTTT

j_call: TRBJ1-2
d_call: TRBD1
clone_size: .
v_call: TRBV12-5
cdr3_aa: CASGLEPGQPYGYTF
cdr3_nt: TGTGCTAGTGGTTTGGAACCGGGACAGCCATATGGCTACACCTTC

j_call: TRBJ2-5
d_call: TRBD2
clone_size: .
v_call: TRBV29-1
cdr3_aa: CSVNQAGGIRETQYF
cdr3_nt: TGCAGCGTAAACCAAGCGGGGGGGATCCGGGAGACCCAGTACTTC

j_call: TRBJ2-1
d_call: TRBD2
clone_size: .
v_call: TRBV11-2
cdr3_aa: CASSPGLAGEQFF
cdr3_nt: TGTGCCAGCAGCCCGGGACTAGCAGGGGAGCAGTTCTTC

j_call: TRBJ2-3
d_call: TRBD1
clone_size: .
v_call: TRBV9
cdr3_aa: CASRPGQATDTQYF
cdr3_nt: TGTGCCAGCAGGCCGGGACAGGCCACAGATACGCAGTATTTT

j_call: TRBJ1-2
d_call: TRBD1
clone_size: .
v_call: TRBV27
cdr3_aa: CASRARGLNYGYTF
cdr3_nt: TGTGCCAGCAGGGCCAGGGGGCTCAACTATGGCTACACCTTC

j_call: TRBJ1-1
d_call: .
clone_size: .
v_call: TRBV2
cdr3_aa: CANRSYPGTEAFF
cdr3_nt: TGTGCCAACCGGTCCTATCCCGGCACTGAAGCTTTCTTT

j_call: TRBJ1-2
d_call: .
clone_size: .
v_call: TRBV19
cdr3_aa: CASSMTENYGYTF
cdr3_nt: TGTGCCAGTAGTATGACAGAAAACTATGGCTACACCTTC

j_call: TRBJ2-7
d_call: .
clone_size: .
v_call: TRBV21-1
cdr3_aa: CASSDQKIRDRGGDHLSYEQYF
cdr3_nt: TGTGCCAGCAGCGACCAGAAGATCAGGGACAGGGGTGGCGACCATCTCTCCTACGAGCAGTACTTC

j_call: TRBJ2-1
d_call: TRBD2
clone_size: .
v_call: TRBV27
cdr3_aa: CASSLLGLAGANEQFF
cdr3_nt: TGTGCCAGCAGTTTATTAGGACTAGCGGGAGCCAATGAGCAGTTCTTC

j_call: TRBJ1-2
d_call: TRBD1
clone_size: .
v_call: TRBV7-9
cdr3_aa: CASSSDRASNYGYTF
cdr3_nt: TGTGCCAGCAGCTCGGACAGGGCTTCTAACTATGGCTACACCTTC

j_call: TRBJ2-3
d_call: TRBD2
clone_size: few
v_call: TRBV27
cdr3_aa: CASRYRGEVVTDTQYF
cdr3_nt: TGTGCCAGCCGGTACCGGGGGGAAGTGGTCACAGATACGCAGTATTTT

j_call: TRBJ2-3
d_call: TRBD1
clone_size: .
v_call: TRBV6-4
cdr3_aa: CASSDGTGGTDTQYF
cdr3_nt: TGTGCCAGCAGTGACGGGACAGGGGGCACAGATACGCAGTATTTT

j_call: TRBJ1-2
d_call: TRBD1
clone_size: few
v_call: TRBV14
cdr3_aa: CASSQATGAYGYTF
cdr3_nt: TGTGCCAGCAGCCAGGCGACAGGGGCCTATGGCTACACCTTC

j_call: TRBJ2-7
d_call: .
clone_size: .
v_call: TRBV5-5
cdr3_aa: CASNLGPGVGYEQYF
cdr3_nt: TGTGCCAGCAACTTAGGCCCAGGGGTCGGCTACGAGCAGTACTTC

j_call: TRBJ2-7
d_call: TRBD1
clone_size: .
v_call: TRBV30
cdr3_aa: CAWEDRLKTGFEQYF
cdr3_nt: TGTGCCTGGGAGGACAGGCTTAAGACAGGGTTCGAGCAGTACTTC

j_call: TRBJ1-1
d_call: .
clone_size: .
v_call: TRBV4-1
cdr3_aa: CASSYGTLGTEAFF
cdr3_nt: TGCGCCAGCAGCTATGGGACTTTGGGAACTGAAGCTTTCTTT

j_call: TRBJ2-7
d_call: TRBD1
clone_size: .
v_call: TRBV7-9
cdr3_aa: CASSPLGQGAEQYF
cdr3_nt: TGTGCCAGCAGCCCCTTGGGACAGGGTGCGGAGCAGTACTTC

j_call: TRBJ2-1
d_call: TRBD1
clone_size: once
v_call: TRBV4-1
cdr3_aa: CASSQGTGTSYNEQFF
cdr3_nt: TGCGCCAGCAGCCAAGGGACAGGGACCTCCTACAATGAGCAGTTCTTC

j_call: TRBJ1-2
d_call: TRBD1
clone_size: .
v_call: TRBV10-3
cdr3_aa: CAIREGQGEDYGYTF
cdr3_nt: TGTGCCATCAGGGAAGGACAGGGGGAAGACTATGGCTACACCTTC

j_call: TRBJ2-7
d_call: .
clone_size: .
v_call: TRBV11-2
cdr3_aa: CASRFGGSNEQYF
cdr3_nt: TGTGCCAGCAGGTTTGGGGGGAGCAACGAGCAGTACTTC

j_call: TRBJ1-5
d_call: .
clone_size: .
v_call: TRBV25-1
cdr3_aa: CASSDPASGGGPQHF
cdr3_nt: TGTGCCAGCAGTGATCCGGCGTCGGGGGGAGGGCCCCAGCATTTT

j_call: TRBJ1-2
d_call: TRBD1
clone_size: .
v_call: TRBV2
cdr3_aa: CATSKSRGQGSGYTF
cdr3_nt: TGTGCCACCTCGAAATCACGGGGACAGGGCAGTGGCTACACCTTC

j_call: TRBJ1-2
d_call: .
clone_size: .
v_call: TRBV28
cdr3_aa: CASSLGGQTNYGYTF
cdr3_nt: TGTGCCAGCAGTTTAGGCGGACAGACTAACTATGGCTACACCTTC

j_call: TRBJ2-7
d_call: TRBD2
clone_size: .
v_call: TRBV5-6
cdr3_aa: CASSLSVAGFYEQYF
cdr3_nt: TGTGCCAGCAGCTTGTCCGTAGCGGGCTTCTACGAGCAGTACTTC

j_call: TRBJ1-1
d_call: TRBD1
clone_size: once
v_call: TRBV30
cdr3_aa: CACHSGTGLRGTEAFF
cdr3_nt: TGTGCCTGTCATTCCGGGACAGGCCTTAGGGGCACTGAAGCTTTCTTT

j_call: TRBJ2-3
d_call: .
clone_size: once
v_call: TRBV9
cdr3_aa: CASTAGSTDTQYF
cdr3_nt: TGTGCCAGCACCGCGGGGAGCACAGATACGCAGTATTTT